This T cell receptor beta chain stems from a study of control samples from healthy donors and cancer patients. Assay: immunoSEQ multiplex PCR; the TCRdb copy retains only in-frame clones and omits some. The sample comprises roughly 140,000 clones, roughly 90% of which are singletons, and over 4.5% rests with the top ten. V lost 5 bases, J lost 2 bases, and 22 bases lay in between. Germline-derived CDR1 and CDR2 are MNHEY and SMNVEV (reference sequence). This CDR3 region has 17 residues. The chain couples TRBV27 to TRBJ2-7; tentatively, D is TRBD2 (6 bases). Sequencing used blood. This receptor was identified in a young man in good health. CDR3 bases: TGTGCCAGCAGTCCCGCCCCGGGGGAGCCGAAGACCTACGAGCAGTACTTC. It encodes CASSPAPGEPKTYEQYF.